This TCR beta chain was captured in a study of T cells in Graves' hyperthyroidism and ophthalmopathy. RNA transcripts provided the source from which TCR beta CDR3 regions were amplified. First-round RT-PCR of the TCR CDR3 relied on the HTBI primer set. TCRdb redid the calling of the multiplex PCR reads with MiXCR, one entry per CDR3 protein. The data show a few hundred thousand distinct CDR3 sequences, about 25% seen once. Deletions cut 2 bases from V and 2 bases from J, with 13 bases between. The CDR3 is 15 amino acids. The germline CDR1 and CDR2 sequences are MNHEY and SMNVEV (reference sequence). Regarding this clonotype: What it binds is unknown.

A patient was excluded if there was uncontrolled infection, other autoimmune disease, pregnancy or lactation. Broader study findings: Most clonotypes that expanded in the thyroid above 0.001 also showed up in blood.

Sequenced: blood. This TCR derives from a man aged 50-60 years with Graves' hyperthyroidism. V usage is TRBV27 and J usage is TRBJ2-7, with unresolved D. CDR3 in DNA: TGTGCCAGCAGTTTAAGATTAGACCAAACCTACGAGCAGTACTTC. As protein: CASSLRLDQTYEQYF.